This passage covers 28 T cell receptor beta chains from one sample sequenced in a study of blood T cell repertoires in COVID-19. TCRdb keeps only in-frame clones here, not all; method: immunoSEQ multiplex PCR. The sample consists of a few hundred thousand clones, around 90% of them appearing once. The sequenced material came from peripheral blood. These receptors all come from a woman aged 25-40 years with COVID-19, enrolled during active disease.

The chain combines TRBV2 with TRBJ1-2; 11 bases are shared with TRBD1. Germline values: CDR1 SNHLY, CDR2 FYNNEI. The CDR3 has 14 amino acids. The ends lost 8 bases at V and 5 bases at J; junction bases unmatched: 7. Written as DNA, the CDR3 is TGTGCCAGCGGGGGGACAGGGGGGTTTTATGGCTACACCTTC. Translated: CASGGTGGFYGYTF.

V and J are TRBV20-1 and TRBJ2-3; a weak D match, TRBD1 (6 bases). The CDR3 contains 13 residues. CDR1 and CDR2 (germline): DFQATT, SNEGSKA (reference sequence). Trimming took 3 bases from V and 3 from J, leaving 10 bases between them. The CDR3 coding sequence is TGCAGTGCTAGTACCCAGGGGACAGATACGCAGTATTTT. It specifies CSASTQGTDTQYF.

The chain couples TRBV6-5 to TRBJ2-7; possibly TRBD2 for D (6 bases). This CDR3 has 13 residues. Trimming pared 2 bases from V and 2 bases from J, leaving 7 bases between. Germline values: CDR1 MNHEY, CDR2 SVGAGI. CDR3 sequence: CASSYGGTYEQYF. The DNA of the CDR3 is TGTGCCAGCAGTTACGGGGGGACCTACGAGCAGTACTTC.

V gene TRBV6-2 or TRBV6-3 combines with J gene TRBJ2-5, with D possibly being TRBD2 (7 bases). The ends were cut back, 1 base at V and 3 bases at J, with 9 bases in the middle. From germline, CDR1 is MNHEY and CDR2 SVGEGT. The CDR3 loop spans 14 amino acids. Here the CDR3 reads CASSYWGGEETQYF. CDR3 nucleotide sequence: TGTGCCAGCAGTTACTGGGGGGGCGAAGAGACCCAGTACTTC.

The V gene is TRBV28, the J gene TRBJ2-7; D remains unclear. Trimming shortened V by 2 bases and J by 2 bases, and 10 bases separated the two germline ends. Per the germline V gene, CDR1 is MDHEN and CDR2 is SYDVKM. This CDR3 is built from 14 residues. CDR3 residues: CASSLRSRAYEQYF. The CDR3 bases are TGTGCCAGCAGTTTACGGAGCCGCGCCTACGAGCAGTACTTC.

This chain joins TRBV6-2 or TRBV6-3 and TRBJ2-1; no clear D gene. The CDR3 is 13 residues long. Trimming cost V 1 base and J 12 bases, with 13 bases left between them. Germline V gene lookup returns CDR1 MNHEY and CDR2 SVGEGT. The CDR3 loop reads CASSYYVDAPQFF. In DNA form, the CDR3 reads TGTGCCAGCAGTTACTACGTAGATGCCCCGCAGTTCTTC.

This clone was picked up one time. This rearrangement joins TRBV7-6 to TRBJ2-1; D may be TRBD1 (5 bases). The CDR3 runs 14 residues. Germline loops: CDR1 SGHVS, CDR2 FNYEAQ. Trimming stripped 5 bases from V and 8 bases from J, with 16 bases between. CDR3 sequence reads: CASSATGPTDEQFF. As DNA, the CDR3 is TGTGCCAGCAGCGCAACAGGCCCCACTGATGAGCAGTTCTTC. Full variable domain (outside the CDR3, taken from reference TRBV7-6 and TRBJ2-1): GAGVSQSPRYKVTKRGQDVALRCDPISGHVSLYWYRQALGQGPEFLTYFNYEAQQDKSGLPNDRFSAERPEGSISTLTIQRTEQRDSAMYRCASSATGPTDEQFFGPGTRLTVL.

Here the CDR3 DNA reads TGTGCCAGCTCACAGACAGGGGGGATGGAGACCCAGTACTTC. It codes for CASSQTGGMETQYF. The genes are TRBV18 and TRBJ2-5, with 9 bases matching TRBD1. This CDR3 spans 14 amino acids. Germline V gene lookup returns CDR1 KGHSH and CDR2 LQKENI. Trimming cost V 4 bases and J 5 bases; bases outside gene matches: 5.

The chain recombines TRBV6-2 or TRBV6-3 with TRBJ2-1, with D possibly being TRBD2 (6 bases). Germline V gene data show CDR1 as MNHEY and CDR2 as SVGEGT. The CDR3 is 17 amino acids. Trimming shortened V by 2 bases and J by 6 bases, and 20 bases separated the two germline ends. CDR3 sequence reads: CASSYPGLPWRANEQFF. In DNA form, the CDR3 reads TGTGCCAGCAGTTACCCGGGACTTCCATGGAGGGCCAATGAGCAGTTCTTC.

This chain joins TRBV5-1 and TRBJ1-3, with D possibly matching TRBD1 (5 bases). The V gene lost 1 base and the J gene lost 2 bases, with 7 bases spanning the gap. There are 14 residues in the CDR3. CDR1 SGHRS and CDR2 YFSETQ come from the germline V gene. CDR3 in DNA: TGCGCCAGCAGCTTGCAGGGTACTGGAAACACCATATATTTT. Translating gives CASSLQGTGNTIYF.

V is TRBV28 and J is TRBJ1-4; 12 bases align to TRBD1. Trimming at V came to 8 bases and at J to 7 bases, leaving 5 bases not matched to a gene. The CDR3 has 14 residues. CDR1 is MDHEN and CDR2 is SYDVKM in the germline V gene. CDR3 sequence reads: CASGTGGAGEKLFF. The CDR3 coding sequence is TGTGCCAGCGGGACAGGGGGCGCGGGTGAAAAACTGTTTTTT. The whole variable domain, remainder taken from reference TRBV28 and TRBJ1-4, is DVKVTQSSRYLVKRTGEKVFLECVQDMDHENMFWYRQDPGLGLRLIYFSYDVKMKEKGDIPEGYSVSREKKERFSLILESASTNQTSMYLCASGTGGAGEKLFFGSGTQLSVL.

This clone is a singleton in its sample. The chain couples TRBV29-1 to TRBJ2-5; 8 nucleotides line up with TRBD1. The CDR3 runs 12 residues. The ends lost 6 bases at V and 4 bases at J; junction bases unmatched: 4. Per the germline V gene, CDR1 is SQVTM and CDR2 is ANQGSEA. This chain's CDR3 is CSVRTGPETQYF. DNA of the CDR3: TGCAGCGTCAGGACAGGGCCAGAGACCCAGTACTTC.

V gene TRBV7-9 combines with J gene TRBJ1-2; D unclear. This CDR3 region has 14 residues. Trimming removed 3 bases at V and 4 bases at J, with 12 bases between. CDR1 is SEHNR, CDR2 FQNEAQ, per germline (reference sequence). The CDR3 loop is CASSFGRDSYGYTF. The CDR3 DNA sequence: TGTGCCAGCAGCTTCGGACGGGATAGCTATGGCTACACCTTC.

The chain combines TRBV29-1 with TRBJ2-2; 16 bases agree with TRBD2. Germline CDR1 and CDR2: SQVTM and ANQGSEA. Trimming took 8 bases from V and 3 from J; bases not matched to a gene: 6. The CDR3 has 16 amino acids. The CDR3 DNA reads as TGCAGCTCGGGGACTAGCGGGGGGGCGGACACCGGGGAGCTGTTTTTT. It codes for CSSGTSGGADTGELFF.

The table lists this clone with a count of one. This chain uses TRBV25-1 with TRBJ2-7, with 7 bases matching TRBD1. This CDR3 comprises 15 residues. Losses at the gene ends were 4 bases for V and 3 bases for J; bases not matched to a gene: 9. The germline gives CDR1 MGHDK, CDR2 SYGVNS. The CDR3 spells CASSGGGDEDYEQYV. DNA for the CDR3: TGTGCCAGCAGTGGAGGGGGCGACGAGGACTACGAGCAGTACGTC.

As DNA, the CDR3 is TGTGCCAGCAGTTTTGTCGGGTTCTCCTATACAACCCGCTCCACCCTCCACTTT. Translating gives CASSFVGFSYTTRSTLHF. The chain combines TRBV28 with TRBJ1-6; D unclear. CDR1 MDHEN and CDR2 SYDVKM come from the germline V gene. There are 18 residues in the CDR3. The V end was cut by 3 bases, the J end by 14 bases, with 29 bases between.

The chain has TRBV5-4 and TRBJ2-1, with 8 bases identical to TRBD2. CDR1 and CDR2 from the germline V gene are SGHNT and YYREEE (reference sequence). The CDR3 has 16 amino acids. J gave up 8 bases and V 3 bases, and 13 bases lay outside the gene matches. The CDR3 DNA sequence: TGTGCCAGCAGCTCCCCGGGAGGGGGACTATTCCATGAGCAGTTCTTC. Its protein product is CASSSPGGGLFHEQFF.

The J gene is TRBJ2-7, the V gene TRBV2; TRBD1 is a possible D gene (5 bases). V was shortened by 5 bases and J by 6 bases, with 8 bases between the two germline ends. Looked up from germline, CDR1 is SNHLY and CDR2 is FYNNEI. The CDR3 length is 11 residues. The CDR3 DNA is TGTGCCAGCAGTAGGGGTCTCGAGCAGTACTTC. Protein sequence: CASSRGLEQYF. Combining the CDR3 with reference TRBV2 and TRBJ2-7 gives the whole variable domain EPEVTQTPSHQVTQMGQEVILRCVPISNHLYFYWYRQILGQKVEFLVSFYNNEISEKSEIFDDQFSVERPDGSNFTLKIRSTKLEDSAMYFCASSRGLEQYFGPGTRLTVT.

V is TRBV12-3 or TRBV12-4 and J is TRBJ1-2, with a weak D call TRBD1 (6 bases). The CDR3 has 13 amino acids. Trimming cost V 6 bases and J 7 bases, with 15 bases left between them. The DNA for the CDR3 is TGTGCCAGCAGCCTAAGGGGGATTGGTGGCTACACCTTC. Translating gives CASSLRGIGGYTF.

V usage is TRBV28 and J usage is TRBJ1-5, with 9 bases fitting TRBD1. Trimming cost V 3 bases and J 6 bases; bases outside gene matches: 6. The V gene's germline CDR1 is MDHEN and CDR2 SYDVKM. This CDR3 contains 15 residues. CDR3 bases: TGTGCCAGCAGTTTCCGGGACAGGGTTAGTCAGCCCCAGCATTTT. This gives the protein CASSFRDRVSQPQHF. The full variable domain, its missing parts supplied by reference TRBV28 and TRBJ1-5, is DVKVTQSSRYLVKRTGEKVFLECVQDMDHENMFWYRQDPGLGLRLIYFSYDVKMKEKGDIPEGYSVSREKKERFSLILESASTNQTSMYLCASSFRDRVSQPQHFGDGTRLSIL.

This clone occurred once. J is TRBJ1-1 and V is TRBV28, with TRBD1 matching 8 bases. Per germline, CDR1 MDHEN and CDR2 SYDVKM. CDR3 length: 14 residues. The J segment lost 1 base and the V segment lost 8 bases, leaving 6 bases of the junction unmatched. The CDR3 sequence is CASRLGTGNTEAFF. The CDR3 region has the DNA TGTGCCAGCCGACTGGGGACAGGGAACACTGAAGCTTTCTTT.

The chain recombines TRBV30 with TRBJ2-3; 10 nucleotides match TRBD1. This CDR3 has 15 residues. Per germline, CDR1 GTSNPN and CDR2 SVGIG (reference sequence). With V trimmed by 1 base and J by 0 bases, 1 base remained unmatched. This CDR3 reads CAWSGGQGSTDTQYF. In DNA, the CDR3 is TGTGCCTGGAGTGGGGGACAGGGGAGCACAGATACGCAGTATTTT. The complete variable domain, with remaining parts taken from reference TRBV30 and TRBJ2-3, reads SQTIHQWPATLVQPVGSPLSLECTVEGTSNPNLYWYRQAAGRGLQLLFYSVGIGQISSEVPQNLSASRPQDRQFILSSKKLLLSDSGFYLCAWSGGQGSTDTQYFGPGTRLTVL.

The V call is TRBV12-3 or TRBV12-4, the J call TRBJ1-1; 8 bases align to TRBD1. This CDR3 is 12 amino acids long. V lost 3 bases to trimming and J lost 10 bases; unmatched junction nucleotides: 4. CDR3 residues: CASSFTGGGAFF. The CDR3 nucleotides are TGTGCCAGCAGTTTTACAGGGGGGGGAGCTTTCTTT.

V gene TRBV14 combines with J gene TRBJ2-3; no definite D call. The CDR3 covers 13 residues. In germline, CDR1 is SGHDN, CDR2 FVKESK. V dropped 1 base and J dropped 5 bases, with 7 bases sitting between them. The CDR3 sequence is CASSQGRGDTQYF. CDR3 in DNA: TGTGCCAGCAGCCAAGGTCGCGGAGATACGCAGTATTTT.

The sample holds a few counts of this clone. The chain uses TRBV5-6 and TRBJ2-1; 7 bases line up with TRBD1. V lost 4 bases and J lost 7; bases outside the gene matches: 11. The CDR3 length is 15 residues. Germline CDR1 is SGHDT and CDR2 is YYEEEE. The CDR3 protein is CASSQGTENQNEQFF. The CDR3 coding sequence is TGTGCCAGCAGCCAAGGGACAGAAAATCAGAATGAGCAGTTCTTC. Full variable domain (remainder filled in from reference TRBV5-6 and TRBJ2-1): DAGVTQSPTHLIKTRGQQVTLRCSPKSGHDTVSWYQQALGQGPQFIFQYYEEEERQRGNFPDRFSGHQFPNYSSELNVNALLLGDSALYLCASSQGTENQNEQFFGPGTRLTVL.

V usage is TRBV24-1 and J usage is TRBJ2-3; the D is unclear. Between the trimmed V and J ends, which lost 4 bases and 8 bases, there was a span of 9 bases. The CDR3 covers 12 residues. Looked up from germline, CDR1 is KGHDR and CDR2 is SFDVKD. The CDR3 nucleotides are TGTGCCACCAGTGACCATCCCGGTACGCAGTATTTT. This encodes CATSDHPGTQYF.

The rearrangement links TRBV7-9 to TRBJ2-3; 14 positions agree with TRBD2. The V gene end was trimmed by 5 bases and the J gene end by 6 bases; junction bases not matched to a gene: 10. Germline CDR1 is SEHNR and CDR2 is FQNEAQ (reference sequence). This CDR3 is built from 17 residues. The CDR3, as DNA: TGTGCCAGCAGCCCCAGACTAGCGGGGGGGACTACGGATACGCAGTATTTT. Translating it yields CASSPRLAGGTTDTQYF.

This clone appeared a single time. The J gene is TRBJ2-1, the V gene TRBV2; 13 positions match TRBD2. CDR3 length: 16 amino acids. Germline V gene sequence: CDR1 SNHLY, CDR2 FYNNEI. J lost 3 bases, V lost 2 bases, and 1 base had no gene match. The CDR3 is CASSEWTSGSYNEQFF. CDR3 coding DNA: TGTGCCAGCAGTGAATGGACTAGCGGGAGCTACAATGAGCAGTTCTTC.